This TCR beta chain was recorded in a study of blood T cells in healthy people across ages. Germline CDR1 WNHNN, CDR2 SYGVQD (reference sequence). The CDR3 consists of 13 residues. V shed 7 bases and J shed 5 bases, with 15 bases lying between them. Alongside a J-beta primer mix, a sample-barcoded 5' primer served in a second PCR lasting 7 to 11 cycles. One entry per CDR3 protein results from TCRdb running MiXCR on the 5' RACE reads. The sample lists over a million distinct CDR3 sequences, under 45% occurring once. The chain couples TRBV10-1 to TRBJ2-7, with D possibly matching TRBD1 (6 bases). This receptor was obtained from a woman in her fifties or sixties in good health. The sample comprised blood. The CDR3: CASKVSRGHEQYF. The CDR3 DNA is TGCGCCAGCAAGGTCAGCAGGGGCCACGAGCAGTACTTC.